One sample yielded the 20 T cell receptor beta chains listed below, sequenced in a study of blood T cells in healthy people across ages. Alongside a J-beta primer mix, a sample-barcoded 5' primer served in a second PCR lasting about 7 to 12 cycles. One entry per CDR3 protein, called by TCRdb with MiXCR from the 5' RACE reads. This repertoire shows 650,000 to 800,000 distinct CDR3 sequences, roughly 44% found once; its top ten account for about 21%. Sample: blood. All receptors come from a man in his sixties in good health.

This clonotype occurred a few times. CDR3 sequence reads: CASSEGGGFGQPQHF. CDR3 bases: TGTGCCAGCAGTGAGGGTGGAGGGTTTGGCCAGCCCCAGCATTTT. The chain is built from TRBV6-1 and TRBJ1-5, with D unresolved. The CDR3 runs to 15 residues. V lost 3 bases and J lost 7, with 16 bases in between. Looked up from germline, CDR1 is MNHNS and CDR2 is SASEGT.

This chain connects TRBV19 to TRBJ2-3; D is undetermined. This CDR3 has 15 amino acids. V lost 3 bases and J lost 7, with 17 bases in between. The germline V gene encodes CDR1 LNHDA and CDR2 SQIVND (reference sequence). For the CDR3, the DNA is TGTGCCAGTAGTATCCCCCGGGCCGGTCCGAATACGCAGTATTTT. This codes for CASSIPRAGPNTQYF.

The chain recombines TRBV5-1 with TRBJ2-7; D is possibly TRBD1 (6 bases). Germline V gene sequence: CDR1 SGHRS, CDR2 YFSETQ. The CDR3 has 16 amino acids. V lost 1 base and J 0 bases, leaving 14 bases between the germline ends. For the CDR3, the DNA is TGCGCCAGCAGCTTGAGTAGACAGGACAACTCCTACGAGCAGTACTTC. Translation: CASSLSRQDNSYEQYF.

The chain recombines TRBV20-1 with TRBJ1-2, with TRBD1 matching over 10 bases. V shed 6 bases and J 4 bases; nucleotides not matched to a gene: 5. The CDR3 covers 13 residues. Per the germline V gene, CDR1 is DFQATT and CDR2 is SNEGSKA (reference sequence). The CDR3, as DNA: TGCAGTGCGACAGGGGGCGCAGGCTATGGCTACACCTTC. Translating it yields CSATGGAGYGYTF.

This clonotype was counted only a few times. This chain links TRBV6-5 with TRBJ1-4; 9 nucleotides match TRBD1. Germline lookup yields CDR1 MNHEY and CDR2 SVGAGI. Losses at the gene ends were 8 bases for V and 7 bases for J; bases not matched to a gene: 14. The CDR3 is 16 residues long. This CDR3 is CASGPVWDRDSEKLFF. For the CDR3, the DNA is TGTGCCAGCGGACCCGTCTGGGACAGGGACAGTGAAAAACTGTTTTTT.

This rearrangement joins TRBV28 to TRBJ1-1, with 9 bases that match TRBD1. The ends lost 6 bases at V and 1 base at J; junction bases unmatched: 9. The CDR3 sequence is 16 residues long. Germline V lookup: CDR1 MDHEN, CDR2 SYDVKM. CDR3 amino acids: CASSIGQGRWNTEAFF. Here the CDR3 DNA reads TGTGCCAGCAGCATAGGACAGGGGCGCTGGAACACTGAAGCTTTCTTT.

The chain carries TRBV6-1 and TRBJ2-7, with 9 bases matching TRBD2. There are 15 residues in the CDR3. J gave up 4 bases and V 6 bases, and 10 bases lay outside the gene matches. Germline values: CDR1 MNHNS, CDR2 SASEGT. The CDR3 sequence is CASRLGAGGPYEQYF. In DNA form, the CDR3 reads TGTGCCAGCAGGTTAGGTGCGGGGGGGCCGTACGAGCAGTACTTC.

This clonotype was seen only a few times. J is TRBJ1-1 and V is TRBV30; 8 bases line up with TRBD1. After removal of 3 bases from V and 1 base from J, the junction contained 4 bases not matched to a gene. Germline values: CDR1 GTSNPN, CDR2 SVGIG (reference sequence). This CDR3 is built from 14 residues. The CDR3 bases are TGTGCCTGGAGGGCAGGGGGCGCGAACACTGAAGCTTTCTTT. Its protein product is CAWRAGGANTEAFF. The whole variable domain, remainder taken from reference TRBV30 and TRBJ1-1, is SQTIHQWPATLVQPVGSPLSLECTVEGTSNPNLYWYRQAAGRGLQLLFYSVGIGQISSEVPQNLSASRPQDRQFILSSKKLLLSDSGFYLCAWRAGGANTEAFFGQGTRLTVV.

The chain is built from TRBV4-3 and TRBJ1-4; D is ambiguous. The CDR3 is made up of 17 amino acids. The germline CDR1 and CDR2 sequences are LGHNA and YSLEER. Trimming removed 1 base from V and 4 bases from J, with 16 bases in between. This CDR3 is CASSQVGKGFYNEKLFF. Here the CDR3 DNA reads TGCGCCAGCAGCCAAGTTGGCAAAGGCTTCTATAATGAAAAACTGTTTTTT.

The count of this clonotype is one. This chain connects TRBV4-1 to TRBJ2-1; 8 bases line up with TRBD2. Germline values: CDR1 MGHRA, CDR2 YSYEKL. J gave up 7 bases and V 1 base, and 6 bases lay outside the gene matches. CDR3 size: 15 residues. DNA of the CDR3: TGCGCCAGCAGCCAAGCGGGGGGGCCTAAAAATGAGCAGTTCTTC. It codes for CASSQAGGPKNEQFF.

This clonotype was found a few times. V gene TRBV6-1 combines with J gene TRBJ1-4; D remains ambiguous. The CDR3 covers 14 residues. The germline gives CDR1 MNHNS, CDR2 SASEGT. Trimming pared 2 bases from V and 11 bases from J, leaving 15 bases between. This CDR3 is CASSESLILEKLFF. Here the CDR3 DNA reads TGTGCCAGCAGTGAATCACTGATTCTGGAGAAACTGTTTTTT.

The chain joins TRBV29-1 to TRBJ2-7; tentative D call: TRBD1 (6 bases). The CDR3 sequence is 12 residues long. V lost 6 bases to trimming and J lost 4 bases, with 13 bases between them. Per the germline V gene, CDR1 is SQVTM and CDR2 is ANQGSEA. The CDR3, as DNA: TGCAGCGTCCAGGACAGCCCTTACGAGCAGTACTTC. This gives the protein CSVQDSPYEQYF.

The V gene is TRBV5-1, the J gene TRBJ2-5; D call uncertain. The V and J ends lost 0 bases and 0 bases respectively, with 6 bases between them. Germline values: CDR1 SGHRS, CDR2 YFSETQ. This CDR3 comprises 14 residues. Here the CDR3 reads CASSLGNYQETQYF. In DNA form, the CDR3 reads TGCGCCAGCAGCTTGGGGAATTACCAAGAGACCCAGTACTTC.

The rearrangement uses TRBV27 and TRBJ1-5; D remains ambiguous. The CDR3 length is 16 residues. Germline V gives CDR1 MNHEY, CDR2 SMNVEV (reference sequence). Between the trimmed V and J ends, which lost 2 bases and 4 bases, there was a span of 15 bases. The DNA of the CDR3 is TGTGCCAGCAGTTTAGTAGGAGGGTATCGGAATCAGCCCCAGCATTTT. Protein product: CASSLVGGYRNQPQHF.

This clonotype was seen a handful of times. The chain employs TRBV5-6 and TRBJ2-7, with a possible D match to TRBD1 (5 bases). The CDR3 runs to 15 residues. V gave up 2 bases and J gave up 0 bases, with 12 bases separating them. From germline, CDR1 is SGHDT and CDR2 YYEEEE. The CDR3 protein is CASSLPRVDSYEQYF. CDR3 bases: TGTGCCAGCAGCTTACCCAGGGTGGACTCCTACGAGCAGTACTTC.

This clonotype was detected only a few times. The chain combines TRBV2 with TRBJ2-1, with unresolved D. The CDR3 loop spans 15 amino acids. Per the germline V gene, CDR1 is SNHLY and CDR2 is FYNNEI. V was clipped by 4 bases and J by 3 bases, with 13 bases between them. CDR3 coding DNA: TGTGCCAGCAGTGCCCCGGAGCATCACTACAATGAGCAGTTCTTC. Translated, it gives CASSAPEHHYNEQFF. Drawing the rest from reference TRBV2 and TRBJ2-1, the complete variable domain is EPEVTQTPSHQVTQMGQEVILRCVPISNHLYFYWYRQILGQKVEFLVSFYNNEISEKSEIFDDQFSVERPDGSNFTLKIRSTKLEDSAMYFCASSAPEHHYNEQFFGPGTRLTVL.

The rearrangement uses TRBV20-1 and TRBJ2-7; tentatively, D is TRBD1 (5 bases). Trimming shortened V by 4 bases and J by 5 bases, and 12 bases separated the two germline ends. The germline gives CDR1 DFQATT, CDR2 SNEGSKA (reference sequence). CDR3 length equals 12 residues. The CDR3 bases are TGCAGTGCTAAGCCGGACAAGGACGAGCAGTACTTC. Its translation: CSAKPDKDEQYF.

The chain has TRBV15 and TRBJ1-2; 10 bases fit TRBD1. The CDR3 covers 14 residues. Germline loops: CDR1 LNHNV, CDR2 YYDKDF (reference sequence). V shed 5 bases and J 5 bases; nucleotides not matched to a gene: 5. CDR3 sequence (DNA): TGTGCCACCAGCGCCGACAGGGGGCCTTATGGCTACACCTTC. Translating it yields CATSADRGPYGYTF.

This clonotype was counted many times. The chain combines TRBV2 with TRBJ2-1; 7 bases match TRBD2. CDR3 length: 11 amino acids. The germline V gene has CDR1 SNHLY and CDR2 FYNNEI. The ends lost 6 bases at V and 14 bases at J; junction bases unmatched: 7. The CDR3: CASRSAGEEFF. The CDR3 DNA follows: TGTGCCAGCAGATCGGCGGGGGAGGAGTTCTTC.

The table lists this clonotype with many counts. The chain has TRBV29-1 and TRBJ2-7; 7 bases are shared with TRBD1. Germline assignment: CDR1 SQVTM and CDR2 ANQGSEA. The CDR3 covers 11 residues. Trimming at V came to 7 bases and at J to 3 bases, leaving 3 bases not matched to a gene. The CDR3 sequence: CSAGQVYEQYF. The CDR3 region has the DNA TGCAGCGCCGGACAGGTCTACGAGCAGTACTTC.